This T cell receptor (beta chain) was identified in a study of blood T cell repertoires in COVID-19. The assay was immunoSEQ multiplex PCR, and TCRdb's table has in-frame clones only and misses some. The data contain 150,000 to 200,000 clones, 70% to 90% of them singletons. Trimming removed 3 bases at V and 8 bases at J, with 13 bases between. The CDR3 consists of 13 residues. CDR1 and CDR2 (germline): MDHEN, SYDVKM. The sequence derives from a man aged 60 to 69 with acute or convalescent COVID-19. The chain carries TRBV28 and TRBJ1-2, with D tentatively TRBD1 (6 bases). Material: peripheral blood. The CDR3 here is CASSFGRGWGYTF. The CDR3, as DNA: TGTGCCAGCAGTTTTGGCAGGGGATGGGGCTACACCTTC.